This T cell receptor (beta chain) was observed in a study of T cells in localized non-small cell lung cancer. Broader study findings: Blood T cell density predicted longer survival; adjacent-lung clonality, shorter.

V trimming: 4 bases; J trimming: 4 bases; junction bases outside the gene matches: 2. The CDR3 has 13 amino acids. Germline CDR1 reads SGHDN; CDR2 reads FVKESK. Sequenced by immunoSEQ multiplex PCR; TCRdb stores in-frame clones only, minus some. This sample has approximately 5,300 clones, with approximately 35% found just once. With regard to this clone: Antigen specificity is unknown.

The starting material was lung tumor tissue, obtained before any cancer treatment. This TCR came from a male donor older than 55 with stage III lung adenocarcinoma. The V gene is TRBV14, the J gene TRBJ1-2, with 8 nucleotides matching TRBD1. In DNA, the CDR3 is TGTGCCAGCAGCCGGACAGGGCCCTATGGCTACACCTTC. Translating gives CASSRTGPYGYTF.